This is a list of T cell receptor beta chains from one sample in a study of cytomegalovirus exposure and HLA in healthy donors. Measured with immunoSEQ multiplex PCR; TCRdb has only the in-frame clones, and not every one. Seen here are a few hundred thousand clones, about 88% observed once, and the top ten hold 12%. Sequencing input: PBMCs. The receptors originated from a man between 18 and 29 years old in good health and CMV-seropositive. CDR3s include the opening cysteine and the closing phenylalanine or tryptophan. The D gene is left open where the match is weak. Not every row has a clone size; where given, it reads once, few, many or a size class.

CDR3 DNA,CDR3 protein,J gene,CDR3 length,D gene,clone size,V gene
TGCAGCGCGGGGGAGGGGGTGAACACTGAAGCTTTCTTT,CSAGEGVNTEAFF,TRBJ1-1,13,.,.,TRBV29-1
TGTGCCAGCAGCCCGAATCCGGGCGAGCAGTACTTC,CASSPNPGEQYF,TRBJ2-7,12,.,few,TRBV7-9
TGCGCCAGCAGTCTTGGGGGACGGGGAGCCTTGGGCTACACCTTC,CASSLGGRGALGYTF,TRBJ1-2,15,.,.,TRBV5-1
TGCAGCGTCAGAGGGACTAGCGGGAGAGATACGCAGTATTTT,CSVRGTSGRDTQYF,TRBJ2-3,14,TRBD2,.,TRBV29-1
TGTGCCAGCAGTGATAGCGGGAGGGCCTACAATGAGCAGTTCTTC,CASSDSGRAYNEQFF,TRBJ2-1,15,TRBD2,.,TRBV25-1
TGTGCCAGCAGCCCCCGGGGGCAAGGTATTTTCTACACCTTC,CASSPRGQGIFYTF,TRBJ1-2,14,.,.,TRBV11-2
TGTGCCAGCAGCGTTGCGGGGGGCCCAGGAAAGCAGTACTTC,CASSVAGGPGKQYF,TRBJ2-7,14,TRBD2,.,TRBV9
TGCGCCAGCAGCATACAGGGGAATGAGCAGTTCTTC,CASSIQGNEQFF,TRBJ2-1,12,TRBD1,.,TRBV5-1
TGTGCCAGCAGCTTAACAGGGATGAGCTACACCTTC,CASSLTGMSYTF,TRBJ1-2,12,.,few,TRBV11-2
TGTGCCAGTAGTACAATGGGGGTTTTTGAGCAGTTCTTC,CASSTMGVFEQFF,TRBJ2-1,13,.,.,TRBV19
TGTGCCAGCAGTGAGCAGACCGGCGACGAGCAGTACTTC,CASSEQTGDEQYF,TRBJ2-7,13,.,.,TRBV2
TGTGCCAGCAGTATTAGCGGGAGTAGCTCCTACAATGAGCAGTTCTTC,CASSISGSSSYNEQFF,TRBJ2-1,16,TRBD2,.,TRBV27
TGCGCCAGCAGTCACCGAGACCCGTTGCGAAAGCCCCAGCATTTT,CASSHRDPLRKPQHF,TRBJ1-5,15,.,.,TRBV23-1
TGTGCCATCAGGGGATTCTATGGCTACACCTTC,CAIRGFYGYTF,TRBJ1-2,11,.,.,TRBV7-9
TGTGCCAGCAGTCCCGGGACGGCCTACGAGCAGTACTTC,CASSPGTAYEQYF,TRBJ2-7,13,.,once,TRBV6-1
TGTGCCAGCTCACCTGACACAGATACGCAGTATTTT,CASSPDTDTQYF,TRBJ2-3,12,.,.,TRBV18
TGTGCCAGCAGCCCACAGGACGGGAGCAATCAGCCCCAGCATTTT,CASSPQDGSNQPQHF,TRBJ1-5,15,.,few,TRBV6-1
TGTGCCAGCACTACCCTGAGCAATCAGCCCCAGCATTTT,CASTTLSNQPQHF,TRBJ1-5,13,.,.,TRBV2
TGCAGCGTTGAAGAGGTACGACAGCCGGGAAATGAGCAGTTCTTC,CSVEEVRQPGNEQFF,TRBJ2-1,15,.,.,TRBV29-1
TGTGCCAGCAGAGAACTGACAGGCCCCCGTTCCGGCTACACCTTC,CASRELTGPRSGYTF,TRBJ1-2,15,.,few,TRBV2
TGTGCCAGCAGCGCCCTAGCGCAAGGGGCAGATACGCAGTATTTT,CASSALAQGADTQYF,TRBJ2-3,15,.,.,TRBV9
TGCGCCAGCAGTTTGGCGGCAAGCACAGATACGCAGTATTTT,CASSLAASTDTQYF,TRBJ2-3,14,.,.,TRBV5-1
TGTGCCAGCTCACCAGGGACAGGGGGCTACGAGCAGTACTTC,CASSPGTGGYEQYF,TRBJ2-7,14,TRBD1,.,TRBV18
TGTGCCAGCAGTCGAACCCCGGGGCCCTACGAGCAGTACTTC,CASSRTPGPYEQYF,TRBJ2-7,14,.,few,TRBV2
TGTGCCAGCACCACAGGGGGCGCTCGGTATGGCTACACCTTC,CASTTGGARYGYTF,TRBJ1-2,14,TRBD1,.,TRBV28
TGTGCCAGCTCACCACGTACAGGGTTAGGAGAGACCCAGTACTTC,CASSPRTGLGETQYF,TRBJ2-5,15,.,.,TRBV18
TGTGCCAGCGCCCGGTCCCCCCTAACAGATACGCAGTATTTT,CASARSPLTDTQYF,TRBJ2-3,14,.,.,TRBV25-1
TGTGCCAGCTTGGCTGGACAGGGATATGGCTACACCTTC,CASLAGQGYGYTF,TRBJ1-2,13,TRBD1,.,TRBV2
TGTGCCAGCAGCCCAAACCAAACTCCTTACTCGTACGAGCAGTACTTC,CASSPNQTPYSYEQYF,TRBJ2-7,16,.,.,TRBV14
TGCGCCAGCAGCCAAGATCTTGGGAGCGGGAGTATCTACGAGCAGTACTTC,CASSQDLGSGSIYEQYF,TRBJ2-7,17,TRBD2,.,TRBV4-1
TGCGCCAGCAGCTTATACGGAAACTATGGCTACACCTTC,CASSLYGNYGYTF,TRBJ1-2,13,.,.,TRBV5-1
TGTGCCAGCAGCTTAGAGGCCATCGGAGGCAATGAGCAGTTCTTC,CASSLEAIGGNEQFF,TRBJ2-1,15,.,many,TRBV11-2
TGTGCCAGCAGTGAAGGACTAGCGGGAACAAACATTCAGTACTTC,CASSEGLAGTNIQYF,TRBJ2-4,15,TRBD2,.,TRBV6-1
TGTGCCAGCAGCTTATTCTCCCCACGGGGACAGAATAACTATGGCTACACCTTC,CASSLFSPRGQNNYGYTF,TRBJ1-2,18,TRBD1,many,TRBV7-3
TGTGCCAGCAGCTTGATTAGAGAGAGGTGGCAGTACTTC,CASSLIRERWQYF,TRBJ2-7,13,.,few,TRBV5-8
TGTGCCAGCAGCCGGGACTCACGGGAGACCCAGTACTTC,CASSRDSRETQYF,TRBJ2-5,13,.,.,TRBV2
TGTGCCAGCAGCCGGGACTCCTACAATGAGCAGTTCTTC,CASSRDSYNEQFF,TRBJ2-1,13,.,once,TRBV6-1
TGTGCCAGCAGTTTAAGGGTTGGGGGAGAAGCCTACAATGAGCAGTTCTTC,CASSLRVGGEAYNEQFF,TRBJ2-1,17,.,few,TRBV27
TGTGCCAGCAGCGTAGAACAGGGCAGGCATGGCTACACCTTC,CASSVEQGRHGYTF,TRBJ1-2,14,.,.,TRBV9
TGCGCCAGCAGCCAAGGTCGCCTAGTTAGCTCCTACAATGAGCAGTTCTTC,CASSQGRLVSSYNEQFF,TRBJ2-1,17,.,.,TRBV4-1
TGTGCCAGCAGTGAATCCCCGACTAGCGGGAATTACAATGAGCAGTTCTTC,CASSESPTSGNYNEQFF,TRBJ2-1,17,TRBD2,.,TRBV6-1
TGTGCCATCCGGAGCACGACTAGTTTTGGTGAGCAGTTCTTC,CAIRSTTSFGEQFF,TRBJ2-1,14,.,.,TRBV10-3
TGTGCCAGCAGCGTAGATCACGGGAATCAGCCCCAGCATTTT,CASSVDHGNQPQHF,TRBJ1-5,14,.,.,TRBV9
TGTGCCAGCAGCGTACATCAAGAGACCCAGTACTTC,CASSVHQETQYF,TRBJ2-5,12,.,.,TRBV9
TGCGCCAGCAGCTTCGCGGGGGACTATGGCTACACCTTC,CASSFAGDYGYTF,TRBJ1-2,13,.,once,TRBV5-1
TGCGCCAGCAGGAGGGCCGTCGAGAGAGAGCAGTACTTC,CASRRAVEREQYF,TRBJ2-7,13,.,.,TRBV5-1
TGCGCCAGCAGCTTGGAGGGGGCAAAGACCCAGTACTTC,CASSLEGAKTQYF,TRBJ2-5,13,TRBD1,.,TRBV5-1
TGTGCCAGCATTGGACAGGGGACATACGAGCAGTACTTC,CASIGQGTYEQYF,TRBJ2-7,13,TRBD1,.,TRBV27
TGCAGTAGAGGACTAGTGGATGAGCAGTTCTTC,CSRGLVDEQFF,TRBJ2-1,11,TRBD2,.,TRBV20-1
TGTGCCATCAGTGCGACAGAGGCTAACTATGGCTACACCTTC,CAISATEANYGYTF,TRBJ1-2,14,.,.,TRBV10-3
TGCGCCAGCAGCCTAGACAGCCTCTATGGCTACACCTTC,CASSLDSLYGYTF,TRBJ1-2,13,.,few,TRBV4-1
TGTGCCAGCAGTTACGATTGGAAGGGGGCGAATGAGCAGTTCTTC,CASSYDWKGANEQFF,TRBJ2-1,15,TRBD1,.,TRBV6-5
TGCGCCAGCAGCTTTGGTTACGGGCAGATGTTCTATGGCTACACCTTC,CASSFGYGQMFYGYTF,TRBJ1-2,16,.,.,TRBV5-1
TGTGCCAGCAGCCAAGGAGGTAGGTCCACTGAAGCTTTCTTT,CASSQGGRSTEAFF,TRBJ1-1,14,.,.,TRBV4-2
TGCAGCGGACAGGGAAACTCCTACGAGCAGTACTTC,CSGQGNSYEQYF,TRBJ2-7,12,TRBD1,.,TRBV29-1
TGCGCCAGCAGCTACGATCCAGCGGGTACTGGCACAGATACGCAGTATTTT,CASSYDPAGTGTDTQYF,TRBJ2-3,17,.,.,TRBV5-1